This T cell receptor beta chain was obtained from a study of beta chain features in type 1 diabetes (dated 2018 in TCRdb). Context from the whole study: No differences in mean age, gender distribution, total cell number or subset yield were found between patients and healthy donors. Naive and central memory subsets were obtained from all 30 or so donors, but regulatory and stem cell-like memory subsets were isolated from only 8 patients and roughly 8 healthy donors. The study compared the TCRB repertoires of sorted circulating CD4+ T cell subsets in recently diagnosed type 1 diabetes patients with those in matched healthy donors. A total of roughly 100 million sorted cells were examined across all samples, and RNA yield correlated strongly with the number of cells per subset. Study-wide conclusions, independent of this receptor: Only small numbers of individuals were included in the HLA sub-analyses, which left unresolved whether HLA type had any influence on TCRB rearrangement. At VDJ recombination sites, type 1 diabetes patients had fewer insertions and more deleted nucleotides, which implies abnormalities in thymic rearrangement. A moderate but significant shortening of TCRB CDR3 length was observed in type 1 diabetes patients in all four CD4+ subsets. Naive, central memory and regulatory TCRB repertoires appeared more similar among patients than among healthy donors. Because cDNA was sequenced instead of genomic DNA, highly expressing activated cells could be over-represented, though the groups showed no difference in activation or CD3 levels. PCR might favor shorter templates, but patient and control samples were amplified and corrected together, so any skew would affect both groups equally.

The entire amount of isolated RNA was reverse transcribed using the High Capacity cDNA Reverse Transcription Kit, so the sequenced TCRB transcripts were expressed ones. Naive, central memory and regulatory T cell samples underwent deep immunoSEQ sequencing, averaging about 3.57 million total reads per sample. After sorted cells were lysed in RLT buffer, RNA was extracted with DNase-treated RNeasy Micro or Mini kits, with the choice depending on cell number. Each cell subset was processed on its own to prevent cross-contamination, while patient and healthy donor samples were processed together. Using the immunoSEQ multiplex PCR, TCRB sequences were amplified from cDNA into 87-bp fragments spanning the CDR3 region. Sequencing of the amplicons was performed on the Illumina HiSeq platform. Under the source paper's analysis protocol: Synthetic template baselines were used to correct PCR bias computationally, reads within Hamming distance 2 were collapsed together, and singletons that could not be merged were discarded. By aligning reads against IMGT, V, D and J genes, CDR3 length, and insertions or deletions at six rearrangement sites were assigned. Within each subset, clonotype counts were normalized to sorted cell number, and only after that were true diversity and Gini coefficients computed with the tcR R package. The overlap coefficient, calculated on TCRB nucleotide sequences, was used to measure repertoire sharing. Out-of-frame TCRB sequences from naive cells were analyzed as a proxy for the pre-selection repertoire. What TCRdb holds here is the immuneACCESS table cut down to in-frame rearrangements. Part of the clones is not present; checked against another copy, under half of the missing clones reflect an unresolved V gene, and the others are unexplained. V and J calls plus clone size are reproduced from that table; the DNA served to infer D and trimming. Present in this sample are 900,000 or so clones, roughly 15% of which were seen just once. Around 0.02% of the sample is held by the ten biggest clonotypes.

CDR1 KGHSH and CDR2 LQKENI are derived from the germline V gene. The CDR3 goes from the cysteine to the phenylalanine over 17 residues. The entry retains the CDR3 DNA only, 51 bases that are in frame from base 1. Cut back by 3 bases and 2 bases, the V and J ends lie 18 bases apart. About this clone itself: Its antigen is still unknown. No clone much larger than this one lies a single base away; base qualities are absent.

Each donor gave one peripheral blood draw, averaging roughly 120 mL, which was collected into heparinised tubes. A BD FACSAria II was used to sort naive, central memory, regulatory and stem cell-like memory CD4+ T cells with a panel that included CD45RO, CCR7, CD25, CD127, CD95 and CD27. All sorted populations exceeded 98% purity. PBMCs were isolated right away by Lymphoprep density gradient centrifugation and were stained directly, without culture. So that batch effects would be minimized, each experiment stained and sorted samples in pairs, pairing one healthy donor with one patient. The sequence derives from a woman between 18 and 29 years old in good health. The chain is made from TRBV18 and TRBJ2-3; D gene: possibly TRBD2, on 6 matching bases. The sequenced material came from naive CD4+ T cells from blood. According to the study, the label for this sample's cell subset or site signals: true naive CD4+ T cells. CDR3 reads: CASSPTGQMGLTDTQYF. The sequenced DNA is TGTGCCAGCTCACCGACGGGGCAGATGGGACTCACAGATACGCAGTATTTT.